Following are 28 T cell receptor beta chains from one sample sequenced in a study of blood T cell repertoires in COVID-19. Generated by immunoSEQ multiplex PCR, the TCRdb table keeps only in-frame clones and is missing some. The data hold about 150,000 clones, with roughly 90% observed a single time. The specimen was peripheral blood. The receptors shown here come from a human donor with COVID-19, enrolled during active disease. The donor label of this sample is uncertain.

J is TRBJ2-7 and V is TRBV6-5; maybe TRBD1 (6 bases). CDR1 is MNHEY, CDR2 SVGAGI, per germline. Trimming cost V 5 bases and J 1 base, with 15 bases left between them. The CDR3 runs 15 residues. The DNA for the CDR3 is TGTGCCAGCAGTCCCTACAGGGACCCTTCCTACGAGCAGTACTTC. This encodes CASSPYRDPSYEQYF.

This chain connects TRBV18 to TRBJ2-7; the match to TRBD2 covers 9 bases. The CDR3 extends over 14 amino acids. J lost 6 bases, V lost 4 bases, and 7 bases had no gene match. Germline-derived CDR1 and CDR2 are KGHSH and LQKENI. The CDR3 here is CASSRNSGSTEQYF. DNA of the CDR3: TGTGCCAGCTCACGGAATAGCGGGAGCACCGAGCAGTACTTC.

The chain couples TRBV5-6 to TRBJ1-3; 9 bases align to TRBD1. V dropped 1 base and J dropped 7; count of bases not matched to a gene: 0. CDR1 and CDR2 from the germline V gene are SGHDT and YYEEEE. CDR3 length equals 13 residues. The CDR3, as DNA: TGTGCCAGCAGCTTGACAGGGGGCAACACCATATATTTT. It is translated as CASSLTGGNTIYF.

The chain couples TRBV14 to TRBJ2-2; maybe TRBD1 (5 bases). Per the germline V gene, CDR1 is SGHDN and CDR2 is FVKESK. The length of the CDR3 is 16 residues. Trimming left V 1 base short and J 3 bases short, with 12 bases between. As DNA, the CDR3 is TGTGCCAGCAGCCAAGTGATCTTAGGGGACACCGGGGAGCTGTTTTTT. Translation gives CASSQVILGDTGELFF.

V usage is TRBV2 and J usage is TRBJ2-1; 7 nucleotides align to TRBD2. The trim removed 0 bases at V and 0 bases at J, leaving 2 bases unmatched. This CDR3 is 16 amino acids long. Germline-derived CDR1 and CDR2 are SNHLY and FYNNEI. The CDR3 protein is CASSEARGSSYNEQFF. CDR3 DNA sequence: TGTGCCAGCAGTGAAGCGCGGGGGAGCTCCTACAATGAGCAGTTCTTC.

This clone was picked up a small number of times. The rearrangement uses TRBV2 and TRBJ1-2; no clear D. Germline loops: CDR1 SNHLY, CDR2 FYNNEI. V gave up 3 bases and J gave up 5 bases, with 7 bases separating them. The CDR3 spans 12 residues. CDR3 region: CASSEVQYGYTF. Here the CDR3 DNA reads TGTGCCAGCAGTGAGGTGCAGTATGGCTACACCTTC.

The chain has TRBV7-9 and TRBJ1-4; 8 bases agree with TRBD1. The V segment lost 3 bases and the J segment 0 bases; nucleotides outside the gene matches: 6. This CDR3 is 17 amino acids long. In germline, CDR1 is SEHNR, CDR2 FQNEAQ (reference sequence). The CDR3 DNA sequence: TGTGCCAGCAGCTTCGGCTGGACAGGGTCAACTAATGAAAAACTGTTTTTT. It codes for CASSFGWTGSTNEKLFF.

The chain combines TRBV3-1 (or the pseudogene TRBV3-2) with TRBJ2-1; 9 bases match TRBD2. This CDR3 is 15 amino acids long. The V gene's germline CDR1 is LGHDT and CDR2 YNNKEL (reference sequence). V lost 7 bases to trimming and J lost 4 bases; unmatched junction nucleotides: 8. CDR3 nucleotide sequence: TGTGCCAGCACCCAGGGCGGGGGGGCGTACAATGAGCAGTTCTTC. Protein: CASTQGGGAYNEQFF.

This clone appeared a few times. Other DNA variants within this sample encode the same CDR3. The chain couples TRBV28 to TRBJ1-6; 8 positions match TRBD1. CDR3 length: 14 residues. Germline CDR1 reads MDHEN; CDR2 reads SYDVKM. The trim removed 4 bases at V and 10 bases at J, leaving 6 bases unmatched. DNA for the CDR3: TGTGCCAGCAGTTCCACAGGGGGAGGGTCACCCCTCCACTTT. It encodes CASSSTGGGSPLHF.

The chain has TRBV2 and TRBJ1-5; 8 bases agree with TRBD1. This CDR3 is 13 amino acids long. Trimming removed 6 bases from V and 5 bases from J; junction bases left unmatched: 3. Germline V CDR1 and CDR2: SNHLY, FYNNEI. This chain's CDR3 is CASSGQGYQPQHF. Here the CDR3 DNA reads TGTGCCAGCAGCGGACAGGGATATCAGCCCCAGCATTTT.

The J gene is TRBJ2-7, the V gene TRBV6-5; unclear D gene. The CDR3 sequence is 16 residues long. Between the trimmed V and J ends, which lost 0 bases and 0 bases, there was a span of 12 bases. Germline V CDR1 and CDR2: MNHEY, SVGAGI. CDR3 DNA sequence: TGTGCCAGCAGTTACTCGGTACAGCTGAGCTCCTACGAGCAGTACTTC. Translated: CASSYSVQLSSYEQYF.

This clone came up once. The rearrangement uses TRBV6-2 or TRBV6-3 and TRBJ2-1, with D hard to call. The V gene's germline CDR1 is MNHEY and CDR2 SVGEGT. The CDR3 is 16 residues long. Trimming took 4 bases from V and 0 from J, leaving 13 bases between them. The CDR3 DNA reads TGTGCCAGCAGTTCGCAGAGGCCGAGCTCCTACAATGAGCAGTTCTTC. It specifies CASSSQRPSSYNEQFF.

The chain joins TRBV5-1 to TRBJ1-5; a possible D gene is TRBD1 (5 bases). The CDR3 is 15 amino acids. V lost 0 bases and J lost 4, with 11 bases in between. The germline V gene has CDR1 SGHRS and CDR2 YFSETQ. CDR3 residues: CASSLGDGGNQPQHF. Written as DNA, the CDR3 is TGCGCCAGCAGCTTGGGGGATGGGGGGAATCAGCCCCAGCATTTT.

A few counts support this clone. This sample also contains other DNA sequences that code for the same CDR3. The V call is TRBV24-1, the J call TRBJ2-7; TRBD1 matches 8 bases. The CDR3 extends over 14 amino acids. The germline V gene has CDR1 KGHDR and CDR2 SFDVKD. V trimming: 4 bases; J trimming: 2 bases; junction bases outside the gene matches: 3. The CDR3 DNA reads as TGTGCCACCAGTGACCCGGACAGGGCCTACGAGCAGTACTTC. Translating it yields CATSDPDRAYEQYF.

V gene TRBV7-2 combines with J gene TRBJ1-5; TRBD1 agrees at 9 bases. The CDR3 sequence is 12 residues long. Germline V CDR1 and CDR2: SGHTA, FQGNSA. V lost 8 bases, J lost 4 bases, and 0 bases stayed unmatched. The DNA for the CDR3 is TGTGCCAGCGGACAGGGGAATCAGCCCCAGCATTTT. Its protein is CASGQGNQPQHF.

The rearrangement links TRBV29-1 to TRBJ1-2; 7 positions agree with TRBD1. CDR1 is SQVTM and CDR2 is ANQGSEA in the germline V gene. The CDR3 covers 12 residues. Trimming took 7 bases from V and 3 from J; bases not matched to a gene: 5. The DNA for the CDR3 is TGCAGCGCACCGACAGGGTACTATGGCTACACCTTC. This sequence encodes CSAPTGYYGYTF.

This clone has a count of ten or more. The chain employs TRBV27 and TRBJ2-3; TRBD1 matches 10 bases. The germline V gene has CDR1 MNHEY and CDR2 SMNVEV (reference sequence). The CDR3 covers 14 residues. V dropped 5 bases and J dropped 7; count of bases not matched to a gene: 6. The CDR3, as DNA: TGTGCCAGCAGTCGGGGGACAGGGGAGAATACGCAGTATTTT. This sequence encodes CASSRGTGENTQYF.

The chain combines TRBV19 with TRBJ2-7; 9 bases are a match to TRBD1. The germline gives CDR1 LNHDA, CDR2 SQIVND (reference sequence). V was pared by 5 bases and J by 2 bases, with 4 bases of the junction left unmatched. This CDR3 contains 14 residues. CDR3 DNA: TGTGCCAGTAGTCTGAACAGGGGGCCCTACGAGCAGTACTTC. Amino acids: CASSLNRGPYEQYF.

This clone was observed once. This chain links TRBV7-9 with TRBJ2-3; 11 bases align to TRBD2. V trimming: 5 bases; J trimming: 6 bases; junction bases outside the gene matches: 10. The CDR3 runs 16 residues. Germline V gives CDR1 SEHNR, CDR2 FQNEAQ (reference sequence). CDR3 protein: CASSPALAGGRDTQYF. CDR3 bases: TGTGCCAGCAGCCCCGCCCTAGCGGGAGGCCGCGATACGCAGTATTTT.

The genes are TRBV3-1 (or the pseudogene TRBV3-2) and TRBJ1-5; D call uncertain. The CDR3 consists of 14 residues. Germline assignment: CDR1 LGHDT and CDR2 YNNKEL (reference sequence). V was clipped by 2 bases and J by 0 bases, with 5 bases between them. The CDR3 DNA is TGTGCCAGCAGCCAATCTAATAGCAATCAGCCCCAGCATTTT. Translated: CASSQSNSNQPQHF.

The V gene is TRBV10-2, the J gene TRBJ2-2; 7 bases map to TRBD2. The V gene end was trimmed by 5 bases and the J gene end by 0 bases; junction bases not matched to a gene: 12. The CDR3 covers 18 residues. The germline V gene has CDR1 WSHSY and CDR2 SAAADI. CDR3 DNA sequence: TGCGCCAGCAGTAACCATCTTGGGAGGGCTTCGAACACCGGGGAGCTGTTTTTT. This encodes CASSNHLGRASNTGELFF.

Only one count was recorded for this clone. This sequence joins TRBV10-1 and TRBJ2-3; the match to TRBD2 covers 11 bases. The CDR3 consists of 15 residues. Germline V gives CDR1 WNHNN, CDR2 SYGVQD (reference sequence). Unmatched junction bases numbered 5, after V lost 4 bases and J lost 5 bases. The CDR3 DNA sequence: TGCGCCAGCAGTGTGTCTAGCGGGGGGATAGATACGCAGTATTTT. Translating gives CASSVSSGGIDTQYF.

The V gene is TRBV2, the J gene TRBJ1-2; TRBD1 is a possible D gene (6 bases). V was trimmed by 5 bases and J by 2 bases, leaving 6 bases between them. CDR1 is SNHLY and CDR2 is FYNNEI in the germline V gene. CDR3 size: 12 residues. The CDR3 loop is CASSTGNYGYTF. The CDR3 nucleotides are TGTGCCAGCAGTACAGGGAACTATGGCTACACCTTC.

The chain carries TRBV14 and TRBJ1-5, with D maybe TRBD1 (6 bases). From germline, CDR1 is SGHDN and CDR2 FVKESK. The V gene lost 1 base and the J gene lost 0 bases, with 16 bases spanning the gap. The CDR3 has 18 amino acids. CDR3 loop: CASSQVVWGLYSNQPQHF. CDR3 in DNA: TGTGCCAGCAGCCAAGTTGTGTGGGGGCTCTATAGCAATCAGCCCCAGCATTTT.

This chain joins TRBV9 and TRBJ1-3; unclear D gene. Germline-derived CDR1 and CDR2 are SGDLS and YYNGEE. The CDR3 is made up of 15 amino acids. Trimming left V 5 bases short and J 4 bases short, with 16 bases between. CDR3 sequence reads: CASSAQSGWGNTIYF. For the CDR3, the DNA is TGTGCCAGCAGTGCCCAGTCGGGGTGGGGAAACACCATATATTTT. The full variable domain, with the rest looked up from reference TRBV9 and TRBJ1-3, is DSGVTQTPKHLITATGQRVTLRCSPRSGDLSVYWYQQSLDQGLQFLIQYYNGEERAKGNILERFSAQQFPDLHSELNLSSLELGDSALYFCASSAQSGWGNTIYFGEGSWLTVV.

This chain uses TRBV6-5 with TRBJ2-3; TRBD2 is a possible D gene (7 bases). Per the germline V gene, CDR1 is MNHEY and CDR2 is SVGAGI. V was pared by 7 bases and J by 2 bases, with 10 bases between. This CDR3 is built from 13 residues. CDR3 DNA sequence: TGTGCCAGCAACGGGGGGCTCACAGATACGCAGTATTTT. Amino acid sequence: CASNGGLTDTQYF.

The chain has TRBV19 and TRBJ2-1; 7 positions match TRBD2. CDR1 and CDR2 from the germline V gene are LNHDA and SQIVND (reference sequence). J was trimmed by 5 bases and V by 3 bases; bases with no gene match: 10. CDR3 size: 16 residues. The CDR3 sequence is CASSIKGTSDHNEQFF. The CDR3 DNA reads TGTGCCAGTAGTATTAAGGGCACTAGCGATCACAATGAGCAGTTCTTC. Using reference TRBV19 and TRBJ2-1 for the parts outside the CDR3, the full variable domain is DGGITQSPKYLFRKEGQNVTLSCEQNLNHDAMYWYRQDPGQGLRLIYYSQIVNDFQKGDIAEGYSVSREKKESFPLTVTSAQKNPTAFYLCASSIKGTSDHNEQFFGPGTRLTVL.

V is TRBV19 and J is TRBJ2-5; the match to TRBD2 covers 9 bases. After removal of 3 bases from V and 3 bases from J, the junction contained 5 bases not matched to a gene. The CDR3 runs to 15 residues. The V gene's germline CDR1 is LNHDA and CDR2 SQIVND (reference sequence). The CDR3 sequence: CASSILGGGEETQYF. The CDR3 coding sequence is TGTGCCAGTAGTATCCTCGGCGGGGGGGAAGAGACCCAGTACTTC.